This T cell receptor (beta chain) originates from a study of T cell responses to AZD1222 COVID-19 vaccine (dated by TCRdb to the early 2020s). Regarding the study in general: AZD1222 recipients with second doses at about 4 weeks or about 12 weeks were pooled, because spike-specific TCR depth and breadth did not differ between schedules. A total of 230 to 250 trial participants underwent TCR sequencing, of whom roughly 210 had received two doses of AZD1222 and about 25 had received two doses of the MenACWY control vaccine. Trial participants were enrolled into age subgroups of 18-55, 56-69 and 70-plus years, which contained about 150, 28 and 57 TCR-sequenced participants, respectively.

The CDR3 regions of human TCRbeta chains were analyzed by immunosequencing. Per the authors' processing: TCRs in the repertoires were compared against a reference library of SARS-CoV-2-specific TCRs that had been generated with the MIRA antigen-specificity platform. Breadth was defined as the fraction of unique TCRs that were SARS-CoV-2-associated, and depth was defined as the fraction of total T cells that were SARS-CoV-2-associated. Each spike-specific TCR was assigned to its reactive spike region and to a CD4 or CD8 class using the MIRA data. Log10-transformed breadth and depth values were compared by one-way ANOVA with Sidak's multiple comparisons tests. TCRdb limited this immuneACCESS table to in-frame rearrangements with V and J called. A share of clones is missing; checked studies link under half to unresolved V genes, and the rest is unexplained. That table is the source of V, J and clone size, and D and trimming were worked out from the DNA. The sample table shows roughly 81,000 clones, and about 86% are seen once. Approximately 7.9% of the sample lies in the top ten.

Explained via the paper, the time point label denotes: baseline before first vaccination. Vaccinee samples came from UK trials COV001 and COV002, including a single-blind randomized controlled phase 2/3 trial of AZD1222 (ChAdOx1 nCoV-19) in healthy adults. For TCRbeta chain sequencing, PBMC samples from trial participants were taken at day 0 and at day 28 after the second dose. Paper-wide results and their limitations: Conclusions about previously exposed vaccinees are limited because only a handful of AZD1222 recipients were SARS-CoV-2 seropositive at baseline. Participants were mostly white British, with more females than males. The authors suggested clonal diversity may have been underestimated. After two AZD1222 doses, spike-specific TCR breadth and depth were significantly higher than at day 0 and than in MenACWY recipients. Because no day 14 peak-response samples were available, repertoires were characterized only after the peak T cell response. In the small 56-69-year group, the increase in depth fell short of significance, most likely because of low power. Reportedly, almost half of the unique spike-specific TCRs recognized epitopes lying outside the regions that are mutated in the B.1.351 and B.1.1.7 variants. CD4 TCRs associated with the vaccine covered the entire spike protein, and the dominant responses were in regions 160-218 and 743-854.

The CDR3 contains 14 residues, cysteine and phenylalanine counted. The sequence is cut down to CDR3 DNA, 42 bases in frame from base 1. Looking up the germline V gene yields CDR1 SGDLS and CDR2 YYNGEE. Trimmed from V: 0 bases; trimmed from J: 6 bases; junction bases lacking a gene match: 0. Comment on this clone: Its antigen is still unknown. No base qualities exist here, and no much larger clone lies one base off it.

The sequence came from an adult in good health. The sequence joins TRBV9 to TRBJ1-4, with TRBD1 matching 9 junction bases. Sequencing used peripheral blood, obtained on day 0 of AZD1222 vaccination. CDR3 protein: CASSVGTGDEKLFF. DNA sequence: TGTGCCAGCAGCGTAGGGACAGGGGATGAAAAACTGTTTTTT.